The rows below give T cell receptor beta chains drawn from one sample of a study of monozygotic twins with inflammatory bowel disease. TCRdb reanalyzed the 5' RACE reads and collapses them to one entry per CDR3 protein, without DNA. The sample includes about 160,000 distinct CDR3 sequences. Material: blood. The receptors derive from a human donor with ulcerative colitis or Crohn's disease, or a healthy co-twin of an affected twin (not recorded which). The CDR3 runs from the conserved cysteine through the conserved F or W. Clone size, where shown, is once, few, many, or a class for clones that have expanded.

len | abundance | j_gene | v_gene | CDR3aa
14 | - | TRBJ1-2 | TRBV27 | CASSLSEDRDGYTF
14 | - | TRBJ2-5 | TRBV7-9 | CASSLRTGVETQYF
16 | - | TRBJ2-7 | TRBV4-1 | CASSQDTGGPSYEQYF
16 | - | TRBJ2-7 | TRBV7-6 | CASSPVGKGGRNEQYF
13 | - | TRBJ2-5 | TRBV4-2 | CASSRDSGETQYF
15 | - | TRBJ2-5 | TRBV6-1 | CASSSYDRGGETQYF
13 | - | TRBJ2-1 | TRBV19 | CASSIGRSSEQFF
14 | - | TRBJ1-2 | TRBV5-1 | CASSPDRSNYGYTF
15 | - | TRBJ1-2 | TRBV5-1 | CASSANRNRGSGYTF
13 | - | TRBJ2-1 | TRBV6-4 | CASSDEFGAEQYF
14 | - | TRBJ1-1 | TRBV6-4 | CASTGSKVDTEAFF
16 | medium-sized | TRBJ2-5 | TRBV7-9 | CASSSRAGTSGETQYF
11 | - | TRBJ1-2 | TRBV29-1 | CSPGTEDGYTF
12 | - | TRBJ1-1 | TRBV29-1 | CSVAQGNTEAFF
14 | - | TRBJ2-5 | TRBV5-1 | CASKMSAAQETQYF
13 | - | TRBJ1-1 | TRBV7-6 | CASSPGPTLEAFF
15 | - | TRBJ2-1 | TRBV7-9 | CASSLSGGVGDEQFF
17 | - | TRBJ2-3 | TRBV20-1 | CSARDGLQGAVTDTQYF
17 | - | TRBJ2-1 | TRBV4-2 | CASSQGLAESSYNEQFF
16 | - | TRBJ1-2 | TRBV5-6 | CASSRDRGREVYGYTF
13 | - | TRBJ1-2 | TRBV6-2/TRBV6-3 | CASSYSDGVGYTF
14 | - | TRBJ2-7 | TRBV9 | CASSLAGGSYEQYF
14 | - | TRBJ2-2 | TRBV12-3/TRBV12-4 | CASDQRTDTGELFF
14 | - | TRBJ2-7 | TRBV5-1 | CASSLYPITYEQYF
15 | - | TRBJ1-3 | TRBV11-3 | CASSPRGLTGNTIYF
14 | - | TRBJ2-1 | TRBV20-1 | CSARTSGRHNEQFF
14 | - | TRBJ2-1 | TRBV12-3/TRBV12-4 | CASSHLGTANEQFF
14 | - | TRBJ2-1 | TRBV5-1 | CASSFTGGDNEQFF
17 | - | TRBJ2-3 | TRBV7-8 | CASSLSFRDRGLNTQYF
13 | - | TRBJ1-1 | TRBV4-2 | CASSPSTGDEAFF
15 | - | TRBJ1-5 | TRBV20-1 | CSARSGTGDNQPQHF
16 | - | TRBJ2-2 | TRBV7-8 | CASSPREREASGELFF
15 | - | TRBJ2-7 | TRBV7-9 | CASSPLQSGKDEQYF
15 | - | TRBJ2-6 | TRBV3-1 | CASSQDRSGANVLTF
14 | - | TRBJ2-7 | TRBV5-1 | CASAQGLAGEMQYF
15 | - | TRBJ1-2 | TRBV4-1 | CASSQVGRESYGYTF
18 | - | TRBJ2-6 | TRBV5-1 | CASSPRGGQYSGANVLTF
16 | - | TRBJ2-7 | TRBV20-1 | CSAYGTSGTTPYEQYF
14 | - | TRBJ2-2 | TRBV7-2 | CASSHQWGTGELFF
13 | - | TRBJ2-7 | TRBV7-2 | CASSSGGIGAQYF
15 | - | TRBJ2-5 | TRBV18 | CASSPPGGYQETQYF